These 15 T cell receptor beta chains share one sample of origin, sequenced in a study of T cells in Graves' hyperthyroidism and ophthalmopathy. Amplified regions were TCR beta CDR3 sequences from RNA transcripts. HTBI primers were used for first-round RT-PCR of the TCR CDR3. TCRdb reanalysed the multiplex PCR reads using MiXCR and keeps one entry per CDR3 protein. This sample has about 580,000 distinct CDR3 sequences, with roughly 46% found just once. The sequencing sample was made of peripheral blood or thyroid tissue (not recorded which). Receptor source: a woman aged 18-29 years with Graves' hyperthyroidism.

This clonotype occurred a few times. The chain recombines TRBV15 with TRBJ1-5; unclear D gene. V was clipped by 0 bases and J by 9 bases, with 12 bases between them. Germline-derived CDR1 and CDR2 are LNHNV and YYDKDF (reference sequence). The CDR3 sequence is 14 residues long. CDR3 DNA: TGTGCCACCAGCAGAGAGGGAGGGAGGGCGCCCCAGCATTTT. It translates to CATSREGGRAPQHF.

The chain employs TRBV29-1 and TRBJ2-7, with D perhaps matching TRBD1 or TRBD2 (5 bases each). This CDR3 comprises 12 residues. Trimming removed 8 bases from V and 2 bases from J, with 13 bases in between. Germline CDR1 SQVTM, CDR2 ANQGSEA. The CDR3 spells CSSPGQAYEQYF. CDR3 nucleotide sequence: TGCAGCTCACCGGGGCAGGCCTACGAGCAGTACTTC.

This clonotype was observed a handful of times. The chain's CDR3 is CAWSEGQGIQPQHF. The CDR3 bases are TGTGCCTGGAGCGAAGGACAGGGGATTCAGCCCCAGCATTTT. The gene calls are TRBV30 and TRBJ1-5; 9 bases match TRBD1. This CDR3 has 14 residues. V was pared by 3 bases and J by 6 bases, with 6 bases of the junction left unmatched. The germline V gene encodes CDR1 GTSNPN and CDR2 SVGIG (reference sequence).

On this clonotype itself: One base away lies a much larger clone, so this may be a sequencing read error. This sequence joins TRBV24-1 and TRBJ2-1, with D perhaps TRBD1 or TRBD2 (6 bases each). Germline V gene data show CDR1 as KGHDR and CDR2 as SFDVKD. V was shortened by 7 bases and J by 5 bases, with 17 bases between the two germline ends. There are 15 residues in the CDR3. The CDR3 spells CATRRTAGQDNEQFF. The CDR3 DNA reads as TGTGCCACCAGGAGGACAGCGGGCCAGGACAATGAGCAGTTCTTC.

About this clonotype: One junction end does not reproduce the germline sequence, and a read error may be involved. The chain is built from TRBV7-6 and TRBJ2-7; D could derive from TRBD1 or TRBD2 (7 bases each). Germline CDR1 reads SGHVS; CDR2 reads FNYEAQ. The CDR3 has 14 amino acids. For the CDR3, the DNA is TGTGCCAGCAGCCAGGGGGGGGCTTCCTCCGAGCAGTACTTC. It is translated as CASSQGGASSEQYF.

Only one count was recorded for this clonotype. This sequence joins TRBV2 and TRBJ2-2; 13 bases map to TRBD2. Germline loops: CDR1 SNHLY, CDR2 FYNNEI. The V segment lost 8 bases and the J segment 11 bases; nucleotides outside the gene matches: 14. The CDR3 contains 16 residues. CDR3 protein: CASLTTLAGGRGELFF. The DNA of the CDR3 is TGTGCCAGCCTGACCACACTAGCGGGAGGGCGCGGTGAGCTGTTTTTT. The variable domain in full, with the rest retrieved from reference TRBV2 and TRBJ2-2, is EPEVTQTPSHQVTQMGQEVILRCVPISNHLYFYWYRQILGQKVEFLVSFYNNEISEKSEIFDDQFSVERPDGSNFTLKIRSTKLEDSAMYFCASLTTLAGGRGELFFGEGSRLTVL.

This clonotype occurred many times. This chain uses TRBV7-9 with TRBJ1-2; D is possibly TRBD1 (5 bases). The germline CDR1 and CDR2 sequences are SEHNR and FQNEAQ (reference sequence). The length of the CDR3 is 14 residues. The V gene lost 5 bases and the J gene lost 10 bases, with 20 bases spanning the gap. DNA for the CDR3: TGTGCCAGCAGCGGGACGGCGGACCGCAGTGACTACACCTTC. Its protein is CASSGTADRSDYTF.

Ten or more counts support this clonotype. The chain recombines TRBV12-3 or TRBV12-4 with TRBJ2-5; 9 bases line up with TRBD2. The trim removed 6 bases at V and 2 bases at J, leaving 7 bases unmatched. The CDR3 is 15 residues long. DNA for the CDR3: TGTGCCAGCAGCCTTAGCGGGAGAGGGCAAGAGACCCAGTACTTC. This sequence encodes CASSLSGRGQETQYF.

The genes are TRBV20-1 and TRBJ2-5; D unclear. The CDR3 sequence is 11 residues long. Trimming pared 6 bases from V and 5 bases from J, leaving 10 bases between. Germline CDR1 DFQATT, CDR2 SNEGSKA (reference sequence). CDR3 nucleotide sequence: TGCAGTGCCGAAGGGCGGGAGACCCAGTACTTC. The encoded protein is CSAEGRETQYF.

The chain employs TRBV20-1 and TRBJ2-5, with D perhaps given as TRBD1 or TRBD2 (5 bases each). This CDR3 is built from 14 residues. The V end lost 0 bases, the J end lost 9 bases, and 17 bases lay between the germline ends. CDR1 is DFQATT and CDR2 is SNEGSKA in the germline V gene (reference sequence). The CDR3 region is CSARDGDVYQPQYF. Written as DNA, the CDR3 is TGCAGTGCTAGAGATGGGGACGTATATCAGCCCCAGTACTTC.

V is TRBV24-1 and J is TRBJ2-5, with TRBD2 identical over 11 bases. The CDR3 extends over 16 amino acids. Germline V gene data show CDR1 as KGHDR and CDR2 as SFDVKD. J was trimmed by 5 bases and V by 4 bases; bases with no gene match: 8. The chain's CDR3 is CATSDSGLAALETQYF. DNA of the CDR3: TGTGCCACCAGTGACTCGGGACTAGCGGCCCTGGAGACCCAGTACTTC.

The chain is built from TRBV20-1 and TRBJ2-7; possibly TRBD2 for D (5 bases). The end of the DNA aligns better with TRBJ2-1, so the J call may be wrong. Per germline, CDR1 DFQATT and CDR2 SNEGSKA (reference sequence). The CDR3 is made up of 11 amino acids. The CDR3 is CSAKAGDEQFF. The CDR3 nucleotides are TGCAGTGCTAAGGCCGGGGATGAGCAGTTCTTC.

This clonotype was counted a few times. The chain uses TRBV10-3 and TRBJ2-5; D is possibly TRBD1 or TRBD2 (5 bases each). The CDR3 has 13 residues. CDR1 and CDR2 (germline): ENHRY, SYGVKD. V was shortened by 7 bases and J by 1 base, with 10 bases between the two germline ends. CDR3 coding DNA: TGTGCCATCACCGAAGGGACCCAAGAGACCCAGTACTTC. Amino acid sequence: CAITEGTQETQYF.

The chain couples TRBV20-1 to TRBJ2-2; 10 bases align to TRBD2. V was clipped by 4 bases and J by 4 bases; unmatched bases: 9. Per germline, CDR1 DFQATT and CDR2 SNEGSKA (reference sequence). The CDR3 sequence is 16 residues long. The CDR3 nucleotides are TGCAGTGCTATCGGAAGACTAGCGGGTTTCACCGGGGAGCTGTTTTTT. Translating gives CSAIGRLAGFTGELFF.

The table lists this clonotype with a few counts. The chain recombines TRBV7-2 with TRBJ2-2; 10 bases agree with TRBD2. This CDR3 has 16 amino acids. With 6 bases clipped from V and 0 bases from J, the junction kept 4 bases outside the gene matches. CDR1 is SGHTA, CDR2 FQGNSA, per germline. The chain's CDR3 is CASSPLAGANTGELFF. The DNA for the CDR3 is TGTGCCAGCAGTCCGCTAGCGGGGGCGAACACCGGGGAGCTGTTTTTT.